Listed below are T cell receptor beta chains from one sample, sequenced in a study of cytomegalovirus exposure and HLA in healthy donors. Sequenced by immunoSEQ multiplex PCR; TCRdb stores in-frame clones only, minus some. The sample holds approximately 110,000 clones, approximately 70% seen once. Sequenced: PBMCs. These receptors originate from a woman aged 70 to 79 in good health and CMV-seropositive. The CDR3 runs from the conserved cysteine through the conserved F or W. A D gene is named only where the DNA matches it firmly. Clone size appears in some rows only: once, few, many, or a class for an expanded clone.

TRBJ1-1,TRBD1,-,TRBV29-1,TGCAGCGTCTGGACAGGGGGACGTAGCACTGAAGCTTTCTTT,CSVWTGGRSTEAFF
TRBJ2-1,-,-,TRBV7-2,TGTGCCAGCAGCTTCGGTCTTACCTCCCTCCCCTCCTACAATGAGCAGTTCTTC,CASSFGLTSLPSYNEQFF
TRBJ2-5,-,once,TRBV7-2,TGTGCCAGCAGCTTTTCGGGAGAGACCCAGTACTTC,CASSFSGETQYF
TRBJ2-2,TRBD2,-,TRBV19,TGTGCCAGTAGTTCCTCAGCGGGGGGAATCACCGGGGAGCTGTTTTTT,CASSSSAGGITGELFF
TRBJ1-6,-,-,TRBV7-2,TGTGCCAGCAGCTCCGACAGAGCGAATTCACCCCTCCACTTT,CASSSDRANSPLHF
TRBJ2-2,TRBD2,-,TRBV5-1,TGCGCCAGCAGCACCTCGGCGGGAGACACCGGGGAGCTGTTTTTT,CASSTSAGDTGELFF
TRBJ2-7,-,-,TRBV9,TGTGCCAGCAGCGCTACAGGAGAGGTCTACGAGCAGTACTTC,CASSATGEVYEQYF
TRBJ1-4,TRBD1,-,TRBV15,TGTGCCACCAGCAGAGAAGGAGGGACAGGTCTTTATGAAAAACTGTTTTTT,CATSREGGTGLYEKLFF
TRBJ2-2,-,-,TRBV7-2,TGTGCCAGCAGCTTAGCGCGGAACACCGGGGAGCTGTTTTTT,CASSLARNTGELFF
TRBJ2-4,-,-,TRBV25-1,TGTGCCAGCAGCCCGGACCGACAGTCGACCGCTAAAAACATTCAGTACTTC,CASSPDRQSTAKNIQYF
TRBJ2-7,TRBD2,-,TRBV5-4,TGTGCCAGCAGCGCCGGGACTACATACGAGCAGTACTTC,CASSAGTTYEQYF
TRBJ2-3,TRBD2,few,TRBV10-3,TGTGCCATCAGTGAGTCCCTAGCGGGAGCCCGGGATACGCAGTATTTT,CAISESLAGARDTQYF
TRBJ1-6,-,-,TRBV30,TGTGCCTGGAAATTGTTGAGCTCCTATAATTCACCCCTCCACTTT,CAWKLLSSYNSPLHF
TRBJ2-1,-,-,TRBV6-1,TGTGCCAGCAGTGAACTGGCGGGGACCCCCTCTGAGCAGTTCTTC,CASSELAGTPSEQFF
TRBJ1-2,-,-,TRBV6-1,TGTGCCAGCAGTGAACAGGGAAACTATGGCTACACCTTC,CASSEQGNYGYTF
TRBJ1-4,-,-,TRBV30,TGTGCCTGGAACATCGCAGGGAATGAAAAACTGTTTTTT,CAWNIAGNEKLFF
TRBJ2-5,-,-,TRBV11-2,TGTGCCAGCAGCTTATTAGCGAGTAGTAAGCAAAAAGAGACCCAGTACTTC,CASSLLASSKQKETQYF
TRBJ2-3,TRBD2,once,TRBV2,TGTGCCAGCAGTTTTTCTCAAGCGGGGGGGCGCACAGATACGCAGTATTTT,CASSFSQAGGRTDTQYF
TRBJ2-4,-,-,TRBV7-9,TGTGCCAGCAGTTTTCTCGGTGGGGGCCCGCTAGCCAAAAACATTCAGTACTTC,CASSFLGGGPLAKNIQYF
TRBJ1-6,TRBD1,-,TRBV9,TGTGCCAGCAGCGTCGGGACAGGGGGCAGATCACCCCTCCACTTT,CASSVGTGGRSPLHF
TRBJ2-5,-,-,TRBV10-3,TGTGCCATCAGTGAGTCGGACATTGAGACCCAGTACTTC,CAISESDIETQYF
TRBJ1-2,TRBD1,-,TRBV10-1,TGCGCCAGCAGTGAGGACAGGGTGTCAAACTATGGCTACACCTTC,CASSEDRVSNYGYTF
TRBJ2-1,TRBD2,-,TRBV27,TGTGCCAGCAGTTCAACTAGCGGGGGGTTCTACAATGAGCAGTTCTTC,CASSSTSGGFYNEQFF
TRBJ2-2,-,-,TRBV5-1,TGCGCCAGCCGGGGGGCAGGGTCAACCGGGGAGCTGTTTTTT,CASRGAGSTGELFF